These T cell receptor beta chains were read from a single sample in a study of neurological immune-mediated disorders. TCRdb redid the calling of the 5' RACE reads with MiXCR, one entry per CDR3 protein. Of around 28,000 distinct CDR3 sequences detected, approximately 2.7% appear once; the ten largest clones hold 2% to 2.5%. The sequencing sample was made of PBMCs. The receptors derive from a woman between 50 and 59 years old with multiple sclerosis. Each CDR3 is given with its conserved first and last residue. A D gene is named only where the DNA matches it firmly. Clone size is stated in some rows and not others, as once, few, many or a class when expanded.

j_call | v_call | d_call | clone_size | cdr3_nt | cdr3_aa
TRBJ2-7 | TRBV12-3/TRBV12-4 | NA | many | TGTGCCAGCAGTTTTAAGGCTTTCCAGGGGGAGCAGTACTTC | CASSFKAFQGEQYF
TRBJ2-5 | TRBV5-1 | NA | many | TGCGCCAGCAGGTCGGGGCAAGGGGAGACCCAGTACTTC | CASRSGQGETQYF
TRBJ1-5 | TRBV12-3/TRBV12-4 | NA | many | TGTGCCAGCAGCCCCGGAGTAGGGGCGAATCAGCCCCAGCATTTT | CASSPGVGANQPQHF
TRBJ1-5 | TRBV20-1 | NA | many | TGCAGTGCTAGTGATGGGAAGGGAGGACAGCCCCAGCATTTT | CSASDGKGGQPQHF
TRBJ2-7 | TRBV20-1 | TRBD1 | many | TGCAGTGCGAATACCGGGACAGCCTACGAGCAGTACTTC | CSANTGTAYEQYF
TRBJ2-1 | TRBV7-6 | TRBD1 | many | TGTGCCAGCAGCCCGGGACAGGCCCCAATTGAGCAGTTCTTC | CASSPGQAPIEQFF
TRBJ2-3 | TRBV5-1 | NA | many | TGCGCCAGCAGCTCAAAGACTGGACCCTCCACAGATACGCAGTATTTT | CASSSKTGPSTDTQYF
TRBJ2-3 | TRBV4-1 | TRBD2 | many | TGCGCCAGCAGCCAAGAATATGCACTAGCGGGAGGGGATACGCAGTATTTT | CASSQEYALAGGDTQYF
TRBJ1-6 | TRBV6-5 | NA | many | TGTGCCAGCACTCGAGATGGGGGGACCCTCCACTTT | CASTRDGGTLHF
TRBJ2-7 | TRBV29-1 | TRBD1 | many | TGCAGCGTTGTTGACAGGGCCTACGAGCAGTACTTC | CSVVDRAYEQYF
TRBJ2-3 | TRBV7-2 | NA | many | TGTGCCAGCAGCCCCCAAGATACGCAGTATTTT | CASSPQDTQYF
TRBJ1-2 | TRBV10-3 | TRBD1 | many | TGTGCCATCAACGGGGACAGCTACTATGGCTACACCTTC | CAINGDSYYGYTF
TRBJ2-7 | TRBV11-2 | NA | many | TGTGCCAGCAGCTTAGGCTCCCTGGTGAGGCAGTACTTC | CASSLGSLVRQYF
TRBJ1-1 | TRBV20-1 | NA | few | TGCAGTGCGTCTGGAGGGAACACTGAAGCTTTCTTT | CSASGGNTEAFF
TRBJ1-2 | TRBV7-2 | TRBD1 | many | TGTGCCAGCATTACAACAGGGGCCTCGGCCGGCTACACCTTC | CASITTGASAGYTF
TRBJ1-1 | TRBV20-1 | NA | many | TGCAGTGCTAGAGCCGGGAGCACTGAAGCTTTCTTT | CSARAGSTEAFF
TRBJ1-6 | TRBV27 | NA | many | TGTGCCAGCAAAGGGAGCTCCTATAATTCACCCCTCCACTTT | CASKGSSYNSPLHF
TRBJ2-7 | TRBV6-5 | NA | many | TGTGCCAGCAAGGGGGACGGCTCCTACGAGCAGTACTTC | CASKGDGSYEQYF
TRBJ2-7 | TRBV29-1 | NA | many | TGCAGCGTTGACCGGGGAGACTACGAGCAGTACTTC | CSVDRGDYEQYF
TRBJ2-3 | TRBV7-2 | NA | many | TGTGCCAGCAGCTTAGGGGGCCCCGCAGATACGCAGTATTTT | CASSLGGPADTQYF
TRBJ1-3 | TRBV20-1 | NA | many | TGCAGTGTGGACAGCCTTGGAAACACCATATATTTT | CSVDSLGNTIYF
TRBJ1-1 | TRBV5-1 | NA | many | TGCGCCAGCAGCCACGGGGGGACTGAAGCTTTCTTT | CASSHGGTEAFF
TRBJ1-2 | TRBV7-2 | NA | many | TGTGCCAGCAGCTTAGCTAGGGCACGGGCCTATGGCTACACCTTC | CASSLARARAYGYTF
TRBJ2-5 | TRBV29-1 | NA | many | TGCAGCGTTGAAATTTTGGTAGGGGGAAAGACCCAGTACTTC | CSVEILVGGKTQYF
TRBJ2-1 | TRBV18 | TRBD1 | NA | TGTGCCAGCTCACCTTCGGGACAGGGGGTTGGATTCTTC | CASSPSGQGVGFF
TRBJ2-1 | TRBV11-3 | TRBD2 | many | TGTGCCAGCAGCGCAGGCGGCGGGGGCTCCTACAATGAGCAGTTCTTC | CASSAGGGGSYNEQFF
TRBJ2-1 | TRBV4-2 | NA | many | TGTGCCAGCAGCCAAGGGACTCTCAATGAGCAGTTCTTC | CASSQGTLNEQFF
TRBJ2-7 | TRBV27 | TRBD1 | many | TGTGCCAGCAGTAAAGGACAGGCTACCTACGAGCAGTACTTC | CASSKGQATYEQYF
TRBJ1-1 | TRBV7-2 | TRBD1 | medium-sized | TGTGCCAGCAGCTTAAGACAGGGGACCACTGAAGCTTTCTTT | CASSLRQGTTEAFF
TRBJ2-7 | TRBV10-3 | NA | many | TGTGCCATCACCAGGGACGGAGCCTACGAGCAGTACTTC | CAITRDGAYEQYF